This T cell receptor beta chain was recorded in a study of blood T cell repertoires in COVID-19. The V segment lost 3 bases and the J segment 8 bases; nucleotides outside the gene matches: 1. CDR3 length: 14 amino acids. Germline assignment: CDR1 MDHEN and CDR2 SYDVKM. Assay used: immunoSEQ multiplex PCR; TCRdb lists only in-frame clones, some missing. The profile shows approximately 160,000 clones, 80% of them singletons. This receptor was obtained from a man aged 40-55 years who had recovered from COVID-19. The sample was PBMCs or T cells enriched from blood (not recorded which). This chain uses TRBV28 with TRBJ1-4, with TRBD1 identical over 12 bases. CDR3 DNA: TGTGCCAGCAGTTTGGGACAGGGGGCAGAAAAACTGTTTTTT. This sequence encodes CASSLGQGAEKLFF.